The clone carrying this TCR beta chain came up a few times. As it was prepared, the TCRbeta library received unique molecular identifiers. TCRdb used MiXCR to reprocess the PCR reads, holding one entry per CDR3 protein. The sample includes some 280,000 distinct CDR3 sequences, more than 9% of them seen just once. Trimming stripped 7 bases from V and 0 bases from J, with 16 bases between. This CDR3 spans 16 amino acids. The germline gives CDR1 MNHNS, CDR2 SASEGT. This entry is derived from a study of T-cell reconstitution after alpha-beta-depleted transplantation in children. The origin of this receptor is a human donor who donated a stem cell graft to a child with SCID. The rearrangement links TRBV6-1 to TRBJ2-1; D could derive from TRBD1 or TRBD2 (7 bases each). This material consisted of PBMCs from the stem cell graft donor, taken from the stem cell graft. The CDR3 reads CASTGQIAGSYNEQFF. Written as DNA, the CDR3 is TGTGCCAGCACGGGACAGATAGCGGGCTCCTACAATGAGCAGTTCTTC.